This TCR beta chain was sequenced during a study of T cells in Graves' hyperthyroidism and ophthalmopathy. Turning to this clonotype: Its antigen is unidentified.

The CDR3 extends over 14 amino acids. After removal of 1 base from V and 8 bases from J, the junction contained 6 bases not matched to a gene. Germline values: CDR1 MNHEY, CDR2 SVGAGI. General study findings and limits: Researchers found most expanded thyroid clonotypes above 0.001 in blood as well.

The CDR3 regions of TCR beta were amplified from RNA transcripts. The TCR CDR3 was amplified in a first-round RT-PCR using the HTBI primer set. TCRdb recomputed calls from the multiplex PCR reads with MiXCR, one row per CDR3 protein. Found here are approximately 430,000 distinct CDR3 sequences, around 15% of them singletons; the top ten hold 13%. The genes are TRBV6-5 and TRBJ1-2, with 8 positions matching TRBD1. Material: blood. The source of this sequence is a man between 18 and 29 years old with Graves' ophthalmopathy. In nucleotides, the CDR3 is TGTGCCAGCAGTTACTGGAGACAGGGGAGCGGCTACACCTTC. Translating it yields CASSYWRQGSGYTF.